This TCR beta chain emerged from a study of blood T cell repertoires in COVID-19. The overall study: Some COVID-19 samples were acute and others convalescent; all came from the United States, Italy and Spain. PBMCs, B-cell-depleted T cells, or T cells provided the cDNA or gDNA that made up the material.

Authors' analysis steps: Reference gene primers were amplified, and this amplification served to estimate nucleated cell counts. Using immunoSEQ multiplex PCR, the repertoire was profiled, and TCRdb retains in-frame clones only, with some absent. For V, J and clone size, that table is used; D and trimming come from the DNA. The table lists around 290,000 clones, roughly 91% of them singletons. The CDR3 is 13 amino acids. In germline, CDR1 is SGDLS, CDR2 YYNGEE. V was shortened by 5 bases and J by 2 bases, with 9 bases between the two germline ends. Specimen: peripheral blood. This rearrangement joins TRBV9 to TRBJ2-3, with D tentatively TRBD2 (5 bases). This clonotype originated in a man in his forties with acute or convalescent COVID-19. CDR3 protein: CASRAGPTDTQYF. The CDR3 coding sequence is TGTGCCAGCAGGGCGGGCCCCACAGATACGCAGTATTTT.